These 20 T cell receptor beta chains were all obtained from the same sample, sequenced in a study of regulatory T cells in long-lasting Graves disease. The time point was: persistent/refractory GD, antithyroid drugs over 5 years with positive TRAb. Extracted PBMC RNA gave rise to the TCR library. HTBI primers from iRepertoire and Arm-PCR of CDR3 regions yielded the TCR beta libraries. TCRdb called the multiplex PCR reads again in MiXCR, with one record for every CDR3 protein. The sample includes 500,000 to 800,000 distinct CDR3 sequences, roughly 30% of them seen just once. The source material was peripheral blood mononuclear cells (PBMCs), sampled when the disease was refractory, from a patient treated with antithyroid drugs. These receptors came from a female donor with Graves disease.

This clonotype came up a few times. The chain is built from TRBV7-9 and TRBJ1-6; a weak D match, TRBD1 (5 bases). Looked up from germline, CDR1 is SEHNR and CDR2 is FQNEAQ (reference sequence). The V end lost 4 bases, the J end lost 7 bases, and 17 bases lay between the germline ends. This CDR3 contains 16 residues. The CDR3 DNA reads as TGTGCCAGCAGCTCCGACCAGGGCCCGGGGAATTCACCCCTCCACTTT. Translating it yields CASSSDQGPGNSPLHF.

This clonotype was counted between two and nine times. The chain carries TRBV7-3 and TRBJ1-1; no clear D. Germline CDR1 SGHTA, CDR2 FQGTGA. Trimming left V 2 bases short and J 0 bases short, with 7 bases between. There are 14 residues in the CDR3. The CDR3 protein is CASSLPSLNTEAFF. DNA of the CDR3: TGTGCCAGCAGCTTACCAAGCCTGAACACTGAAGCTTTCTTT.

This clonotype was counted only a few times. The chain employs TRBV7-9 and TRBJ2-2, with TRBD1 matching 8 bases. After removal of 6 bases from V and 5 bases from J, the junction contained 8 bases not matched to a gene. Germline CDR1 is SEHNR and CDR2 is FQNEAQ (reference sequence). The CDR3 is made up of 15 amino acids. The CDR3 nucleotides are TGTGCCAGCAGACAACAGGGGGTTAAAACCGGGGAGCTGTTTTTT. It translates to CASRQQGVKTGELFF. The full variable domain, its missing parts supplied by reference TRBV7-9 and TRBJ2-2, is DTGVSQNPRHKITKRGQNVTFRCDPISEHNRLYWYRQTLGQGPEFLTYFQNEAQLEKSRLLSDRFSAERPKGSFSTLEIQRTEQGDSAMYLCASRQQGVKTGELFFGEGSRLTVL.

The gene calls are TRBV7-9 and TRBJ2-7; no firm D call. Germline loops: CDR1 SEHNR, CDR2 FQNEAQ (reference sequence). This CDR3 has 15 amino acids. Trimming cost V 1 base and J 3 bases, with 13 bases left between them. CDR3 nucleotide sequence: TGTGCCAGCAGCTTAGTAGCCCCAGTGGGCTACGAGCAGTACTTC. This sequence encodes CASSLVAPVGYEQYF. Full variable domain (missing parts from reference TRBV7-9 and TRBJ2-7): DTGVSQNPRHKITKRGQNVTFRCDPISEHNRLYWYRQTLGQGPEFLTYFQNEAQLEKSRLLSDRFSAERPKGSFSTLEIQRTEQGDSAMYLCASSLVAPVGYEQYFGPGTRLTVT.

Many counts were recorded for this clonotype. The rearrangement links TRBV2 to TRBJ1-1, with TRBD1 as a possible D gene (5 bases). Trimming left V 1 base short and J 0 bases short, with 18 bases between. This CDR3 region has 18 residues. The germline gives CDR1 SNHLY, CDR2 FYNNEI. CDR3 sequence reads: CASSEVPGRAFMNTEAFF. For the CDR3, the DNA is TGTGCCAGCAGTGAAGTCCCAGGGCGAGCCTTTATGAACACTGAAGCTTTCTTT.

In this sample, this clonotype turned up many times. This rearrangement joins TRBV2 to TRBJ1-6, with 8 bases fitting TRBD1. The germline V gene encodes CDR1 SNHLY and CDR2 FYNNEI. This CDR3 is built from 16 residues. With 6 bases clipped from V and 7 bases from J, the junction kept 11 bases outside the gene matches. Written as DNA, the CDR3 is TGTGCCAGCAGGGACCCGACAGGGGAGGTGAATTCACCCCTCCACTTT. Protein sequence: CASRDPTGEVNSPLHF.

Note on this clonotype: The junction departs from germline at one end; a sequencing error may be responsible. This sequence joins TRBV6-1 and TRBJ1-4; 10 nucleotides line up with TRBD1. This CDR3 region has 16 residues. Germline V gene sequence: CDR1 MNHNS, CDR2 SASEGT. CDR3 DNA: TGTGCCAGCAGTGGGATGCCGGGACAGGGGAATGAAAAACTGCTTTTT. This encodes CASSGMPGQGNEKLLF.

The rearrangement links TRBV9 to TRBJ1-1; D is possibly TRBD1 (5 bases). This CDR3 spans 14 amino acids. Trimming removed 4 bases at V and 1 base at J, with 11 bases between. Per the germline V gene, CDR1 is SGDLS and CDR2 is YYNGEE. The CDR3, as DNA: TGTGCCAGCAGCCGAGTTCAGGGGAACACTGAAGCTTTCTTT. This gives the protein CASSRVQGNTEAFF.

This clonotype was seen a few times. The chain uses TRBV28 and TRBJ1-5; no clear D. CDR1 is MDHEN, CDR2 SYDVKM, per germline. Deletions cut 5 bases from V and 6 bases from J, with 17 bases between. The CDR3 length is 15 residues. Here the CDR3 DNA reads TGTGCCAGCAGTCACCATGTGGGGTGGGGTCAGCCCCAGCATTTT. As protein: CASSHHVGWGQPQHF.

This clonotype was seen a few times. This chain connects TRBV7-9 to TRBJ1-2; the match to TRBD1 covers 7 bases. Germline CDR1 is SEHNR and CDR2 is FQNEAQ (reference sequence). The CDR3 sequence is 14 residues long. V was clipped by 5 bases and J by 7 bases; unmatched bases: 10. CDR3 region: CASSQGDRARGYTF. The CDR3, as DNA: TGTGCCAGCAGCCAAGGCGACAGGGCCCGTGGCTACACCTTC.

V usage is TRBV19 and J usage is TRBJ1-5, with a weak D call TRBD1 (5 bases). The CDR3 is made up of 13 amino acids. Trimming removed 3 bases from V and 11 bases from J, with 14 bases in between. The germline gives CDR1 LNHDA, CDR2 SQIVND (reference sequence). The CDR3 loop reads CASSMGPGRAQHF. The DNA for the CDR3 is TGTGCCAGTAGTATGGGGCCCGGGAGGGCCCAGCATTTT.

This clonotype turned up a few times. The chain has TRBV25-1 and TRBJ2-5; D may be TRBD1 (7 bases). V lost 2 bases and J lost 7, with 14 bases in between. The germline gives CDR1 MGHDK, CDR2 SYGVNS. This CDR3 has 14 amino acids. In DNA form, the CDR3 reads TGTGCCAGCAGTGAAGGAGGGGGCGCCAGGACCCAGTACTTC. It encodes CASSEGGGARTQYF.

The chain carries TRBV7-3 and TRBJ2-5; D is unclear. This CDR3 is 15 amino acids long. The germline CDR1 and CDR2 sequences are SGHTA and FQGTGA. Trimming removed 5 bases from V and 1 base from J, with 14 bases in between. The CDR3 nucleotides are TGTGCCAGCAGCCAAGAATTATGGACCCAAGAGACCCAGTACTTC. Translating gives CASSQELWTQETQYF.

This chain uses TRBV6-5 with TRBJ2-7, with TRBD1 matching over 7 bases. With 4 bases clipped from V and 3 bases from J, the junction kept 9 bases outside the gene matches. The CDR3 is 15 amino acids. Germline assignment: CDR1 MNHEY and CDR2 SVGAGI. CDR3 coding DNA: TGTGCCAGCAGTTCCTACGGGACAGATCTCTACGAGCAGTACTTC. This gives the protein CASSSYGTDLYEQYF.

V is TRBV5-6 and J is TRBJ2-1; D assignment may be TRBD1 or TRBD2 (5 bases each). Germline values: CDR1 SGHDT, CDR2 YYEEEE. The CDR3 is 15 residues long. Trimming took 4 bases from V and 8 from J, leaving 19 bases between them. The CDR3 DNA sequence: TGTGCCAGCAGCCGGGACCTAACAGGCATTTATGAGCAGTTCTTC. It yields the protein CASSRDLTGIYEQFF.

This clonotype was counted at least ten times. V and J are TRBV28 and TRBJ1-2, with a tentative D call TRBD1 (5 bases). V lost 4 bases, J lost 4 bases, and 16 bases lay in between. The CDR3 covers 15 residues. Per germline, CDR1 MDHEN and CDR2 SYDVKM. This chain's CDR3 is CASSYPTRGSYGYTF. The CDR3 nucleotides read TGTGCCAGCAGTTACCCCACCCGGGGGAGCTATGGCTACACCTTC.

Note on this clonotype: The junction does not match germline at one end; this may be a read error. J is TRBJ1-3 and V is TRBV12-3 or TRBV12-4, with D perhaps TRBD1 (6 bases). The CDR3 length is 15 residues. The CDR3, as DNA: TGTGCCAGCAGCCAGTTAACAGGGAGTGGAAACACCACATATTTT. Residues: CASSQLTGSGNTTYF.

This clonotype was detected a few times. V and J are TRBV12-3 or TRBV12-4 and TRBJ1-2; D not resolved. CDR3 length: 12 residues. The ends were cut back, 4 bases at V and 13 bases at J, with 16 bases in the middle. CDR3 in DNA: TGTGCCAGCAGTTCCGTTGTGGGCGTCCTCACCTTC. Its translation is CASSSVVGVLTF.

The gene calls are TRBV3-1 and TRBJ1-5; D unresolved. The germline V gene encodes CDR1 LGHDT and CDR2 YNNKEL (reference sequence). The CDR3 sequence is 13 residues long. With 4 bases removed from V and 6 bases from J, the gap between germline ends came to 10 bases. The CDR3 sequence is CASSRGSVQPQHF. DNA of the CDR3: TGTGCCAGCAGCCGCGGGTCGGTTCAGCCCCAGCATTTT.

This clonotype was found a few times. This chain joins TRBV12-3 or TRBV12-4 and TRBJ2-4, with 7 bases that match TRBD1. The CDR3 covers 15 residues. V lost 3 bases, J lost 5 bases, and 7 bases stayed unmatched. CDR3 nucleotides: TGTGCCAGCAGTTTCCAGAGGCAGGGGGAAAACATTCAGTACTTC. Translation gives CASSFQRQGENIQYF.